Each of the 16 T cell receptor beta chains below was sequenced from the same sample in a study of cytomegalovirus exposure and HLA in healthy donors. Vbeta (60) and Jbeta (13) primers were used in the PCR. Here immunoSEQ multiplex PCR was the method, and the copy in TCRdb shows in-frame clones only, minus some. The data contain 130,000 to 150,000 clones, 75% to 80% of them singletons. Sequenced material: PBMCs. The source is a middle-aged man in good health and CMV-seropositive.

The CDR3 nucleotides read TGTGCCAGCAGTGACGGGACAGTCTACGAGCAGTACTTC. This translates into CASSDGTVYEQYF. V and J are TRBV6-5 and TRBJ2-5, with TRBD1 matching 7 bases. The DNA end is a closer match to TRBJ2-7, so the J assignment may be wrong. The CDR3 is made up of 13 amino acids. The germline V gene encodes CDR1 MNHEY and CDR2 SVGAGI.

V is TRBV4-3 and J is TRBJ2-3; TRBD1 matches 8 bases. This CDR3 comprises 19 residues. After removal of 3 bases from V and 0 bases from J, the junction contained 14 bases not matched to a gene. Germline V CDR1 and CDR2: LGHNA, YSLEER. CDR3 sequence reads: CASSHRDRTPYLSTDTQYF. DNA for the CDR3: TGCGCCAGCAGCCACCGGGACAGGACGCCATACCTCAGCACAGATACGCAGTATTTT.

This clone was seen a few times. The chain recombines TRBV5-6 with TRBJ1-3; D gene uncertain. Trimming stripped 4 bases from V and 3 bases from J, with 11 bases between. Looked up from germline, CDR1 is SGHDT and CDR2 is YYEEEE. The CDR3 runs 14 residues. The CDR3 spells CASSPDYHGNTIYF. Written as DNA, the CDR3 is TGTGCCAGCAGCCCAGACTATCATGGAAACACCATATATTTT.

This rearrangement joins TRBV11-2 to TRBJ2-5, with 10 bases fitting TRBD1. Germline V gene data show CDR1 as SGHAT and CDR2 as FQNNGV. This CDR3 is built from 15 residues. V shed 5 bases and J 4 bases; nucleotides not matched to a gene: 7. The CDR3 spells CASSPFDRGRETQYF. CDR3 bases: TGTGCCAGCAGCCCCTTCGACAGGGGGCGAGAGACCCAGTACTTC.

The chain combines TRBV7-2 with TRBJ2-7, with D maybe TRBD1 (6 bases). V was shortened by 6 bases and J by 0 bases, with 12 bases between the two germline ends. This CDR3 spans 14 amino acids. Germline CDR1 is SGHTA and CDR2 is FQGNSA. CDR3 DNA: TGTGCCAGCAGTCGAACAGGGAGCTCCTACGAGCAGTACTTC. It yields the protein CASSRTGSSYEQYF.

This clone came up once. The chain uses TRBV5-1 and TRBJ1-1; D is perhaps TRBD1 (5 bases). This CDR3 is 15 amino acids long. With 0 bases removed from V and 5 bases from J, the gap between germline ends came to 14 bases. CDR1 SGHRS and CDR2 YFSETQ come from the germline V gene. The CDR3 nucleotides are TGCGCCAGCAGCTTGGCGTCAGGGATAGGTACTGAAGCTTTCTTT. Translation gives CASSLASGIGTEAFF.

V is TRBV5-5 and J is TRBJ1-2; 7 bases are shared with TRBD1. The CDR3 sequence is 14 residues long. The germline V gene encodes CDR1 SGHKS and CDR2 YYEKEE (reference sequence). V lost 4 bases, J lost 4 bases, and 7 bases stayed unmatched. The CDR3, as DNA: TGTGCCAGCAGCAGGGACAGTTTTAGCTATGGCTACACCTTC. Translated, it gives CASSRDSFSYGYTF.

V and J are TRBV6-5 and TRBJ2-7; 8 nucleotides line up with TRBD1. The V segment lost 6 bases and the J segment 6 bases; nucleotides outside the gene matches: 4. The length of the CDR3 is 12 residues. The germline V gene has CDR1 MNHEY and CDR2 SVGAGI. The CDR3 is CASRPTGGEQYF. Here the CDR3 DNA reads TGTGCCAGCAGGCCCACAGGGGGCGAGCAGTACTTC.

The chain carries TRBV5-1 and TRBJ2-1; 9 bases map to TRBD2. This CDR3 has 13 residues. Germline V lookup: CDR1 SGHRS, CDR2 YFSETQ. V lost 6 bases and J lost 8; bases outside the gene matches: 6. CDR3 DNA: TGCGCCAGCATCACGACTAGCGGCCATGAGCAGTTCTTC. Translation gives CASITTSGHEQFF.

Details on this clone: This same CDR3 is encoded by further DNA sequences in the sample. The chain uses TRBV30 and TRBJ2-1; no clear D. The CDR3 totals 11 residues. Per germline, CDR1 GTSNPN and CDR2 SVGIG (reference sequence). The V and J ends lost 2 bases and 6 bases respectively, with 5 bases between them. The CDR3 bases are TGTGCCTGGAGTACCAGCAATGAGCAGTTCTTC. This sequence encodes CAWSTSNEQFF.

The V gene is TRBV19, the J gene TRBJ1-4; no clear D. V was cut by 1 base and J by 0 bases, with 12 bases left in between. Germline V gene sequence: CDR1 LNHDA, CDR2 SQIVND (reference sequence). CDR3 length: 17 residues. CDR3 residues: CASSIVQSIATNEKLFF. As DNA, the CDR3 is TGTGCCAGTAGTATAGTGCAGTCAATTGCAACTAATGAAAAACTGTTTTTT.

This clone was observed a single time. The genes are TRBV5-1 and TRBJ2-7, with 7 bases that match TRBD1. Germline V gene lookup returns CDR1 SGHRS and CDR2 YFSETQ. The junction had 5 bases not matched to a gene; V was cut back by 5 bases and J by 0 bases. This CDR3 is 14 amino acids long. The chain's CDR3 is CASSRQGDSYEQYF. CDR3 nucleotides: TGCGCCAGCAGTCGACAGGGAGACTCCTACGAGCAGTACTTC.

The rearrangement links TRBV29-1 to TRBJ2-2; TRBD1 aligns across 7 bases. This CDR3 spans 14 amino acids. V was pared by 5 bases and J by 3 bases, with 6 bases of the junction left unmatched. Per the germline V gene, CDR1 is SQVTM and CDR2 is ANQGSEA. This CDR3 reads CSVFPDRDTGELFF. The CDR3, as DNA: TGCAGCGTTTTTCCCGACAGGGACACCGGGGAGCTGTTTTTT.

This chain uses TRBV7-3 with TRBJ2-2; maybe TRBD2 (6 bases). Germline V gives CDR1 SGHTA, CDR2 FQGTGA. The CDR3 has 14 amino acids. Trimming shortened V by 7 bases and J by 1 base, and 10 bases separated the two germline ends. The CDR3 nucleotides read TGTGCCAGCACCTTCGGGGGGAACACCGGGGAGCTGTTTTTT. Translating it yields CASTFGGNTGELFF.

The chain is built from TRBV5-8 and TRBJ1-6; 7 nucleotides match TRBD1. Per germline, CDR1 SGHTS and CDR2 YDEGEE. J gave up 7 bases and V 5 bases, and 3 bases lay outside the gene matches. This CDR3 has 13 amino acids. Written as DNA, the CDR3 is TGTGCCAGCAGGGGACAGACAAATTCACCCCTCCACTTT. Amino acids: CASRGQTNSPLHF.

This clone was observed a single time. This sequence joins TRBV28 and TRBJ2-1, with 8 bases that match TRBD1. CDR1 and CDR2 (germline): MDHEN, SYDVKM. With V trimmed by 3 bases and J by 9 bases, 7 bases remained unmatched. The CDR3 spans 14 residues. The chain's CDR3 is CASSFQTGASEQFF. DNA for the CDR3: TGTGCCAGCAGTTTCCAGACAGGGGCCAGTGAGCAGTTCTTC.